This T cell receptor beta chain was recorded in a study of CD8 T cells in Susac syndrome. At the level of the study: When blood was collected, patients with Susac syndrome were therapy-naive, were taking corticosteroids, or were receiving intravenous immunoglobulin alone.

Overall study results and limits: CD4+ T cell repertoires in Susac syndrome lacked clonal expansion.

Random hexamers primed reverse transcription of about 0.5 to 1 ug RNA. Amplification of TCR beta CDR3 used immunoSEQ multiplex PCR across 54 Vbeta and 13 Jbeta. TCRdb passed the immunoSEQ multiplex PCR reads through MiXCR, listing each CDR3 protein once. The repertoire holds roughly 200,000 distinct CDR3 sequences, with about 95% as singletons. TEMRA cells were FACS-enriched, with CD8+ and CD4+ T cells isolated negatively. The germline V and J ends were trimmed by 4 bases and 7 bases, with 14 bases remaining between them. CDR1 is LNHDA and CDR2 is SQIVND in the germline V gene (reference sequence). The length of the CDR3 is 14 residues. Points on this clonotype: Its specificity is unknown.

The sequence came from a human donor with Susac syndrome. The sequencing sample was made of CD4+ T cells from PBMCs. This chain uses TRBV19 with TRBJ2-4, with D perhaps TRBD2 (6 bases). The CDR3 sequence is CASSTGARGNIQYF. The CDR3 coding sequence is TGTGCCAGTAGTACCGGGGCTCGGGGGAACATTCAGTACTTC. Variable domain in full (rest from reference TRBV19 and TRBJ2-4): DGGITQSPKYLFRKEGQNVTLSCEQNLNHDAMYWYRQDPGQGLRLIYYSQIVNDFQKGDIAEGYSVSREKKESFPLTVTSAQKNPTAFYLCASSTGARGNIQYFGAGTRLSVL.